This T cell receptor (beta chain) is from a study of blood T cell repertoires in COVID-19 (TCRdb year 2020). Study-wide context: Collaborator samples came from the United States, Italy and Spain and covered acute and convalescent phases of COVID-19. The dataset comprised deeply sampled blood TCRbeta repertoires from subjects exposed to, actively infected with, or recovered from COVID-19. The material from the prospective study consisted of cDNA or gDNA derived from T cells, B-cell-depleted T cells, or PBMCs. A de-identified subject ID, COVID-19 status, age in years and sex were almost always included in the sample metadata. The repertoires were released in a freely available public database meant as a resource for research on the immune response to SARS-CoV-2. Where available, HLA class I and class II types were obtained from metadata supplied by the sample provider rather than from assay-based typing. The samples were drawn from the first 160 participants of the ongoing ImmuneRACE study and from over 950 subjects provided by 6 global collaborators. Broad study findings and their caveats: The quantity of clinical and demographic metadata differed by source and by participant and was supplied without curation.

The immunoSEQ Assay, a bias-controlled multiplex PCR, was used to amplify TCRbeta CDR3 regions from genomic DNA. The authors processed their data as follows. Within the assay, amplification of reference gene primers was used to estimate how many nucleated cells each sample contained. To quantify the absolute abundance of each unique TCRbeta CDR3 rearrangement, sequence reads were collapsed and filtered. For each sample, productive Simpson clonality was calculated as the square root of Simpson's diversity index over productive rearrangements. In TCRdb, the immuneACCESS table is reduced to in-frame sequences with V and J assigned. These tables do not hold every clone; where another copy was compared, an unresolved V gene accounts for under half, and the others remain unexplained. D and trimming were read from the DNA, whereas the V and J calls and clone size are those reported in that table. This sample has hundreds of thousands of clones in its table, and around 90% of those were observed once. The top ten clones comprise around 3% of the sample.

One collaborating source in Seattle enrolled patients during active infection and followed them longitudinally through the course of disease. Whole blood was collected in K2EDTA tubes by collaborating institutions according to the institutions' own protocols. For TCRbeta analysis, collaborators shipped samples as frozen whole blood, isolated PBMCs, or DNA extracted from either of those sample types. Comments on this clone: Its target antigen remains unknown. Base qualities are not at hand, and no much larger clone is one base apart.

Sequencing was done on a sample of peripheral blood. The origin of this receptor is a woman in her 30s with COVID-19, enrolled during active disease.

The nucleotides read TGTGCCAGCAGCTCGTCCAAGTGGGGGGAACCTAACCGTTACAATGAGCAGTTCTTC. This codes for CASSSSKWGEPNRYNEQFF. The sequence links TRBV11-3 to TRBJ2-1; the D gene is perhaps TRBD2, on 6 matching bases. As encoded in the germline V gene, CDR1 is SGHNT while CDR2 is YENEEA. From the cysteine through the phenylalanine, the CDR3 covers 19 amino acids. Only CDR3 DNA remains: 57 bases, in frame from the first base. V drops 4 bases and J drops 4 bases, leaving 26 bases in between.